The clone carrying this TCR beta chain was observed at least ten times. Its target is not known. Via MiXCR, TCRdb re-called the RT-PCR reads, giving one row per CDR3 protein. The top ten hold 11% of the sample, which has 610,000 or so distinct CDR3 sequences, 11% to 15% seen once. Germline V gene sequence: CDR1 LGHNA, CDR2 YSLEER. Trimming stripped 2 bases from V and 5 bases from J, with 9 bases between. The length of the CDR3 is 13 residues. The record originates from a study of response to subunit inactivated influenza vaccine. Regarding the study as a whole: Every seasonal influenza vaccination brings in few new T cells, the authors suggested.

The TCR sequence derives from a man aged 50-60 years who received an inactivated influenza vaccine. The chain is built from TRBV4-3 and TRBJ2-5; no clear D gene. The specimen comprised PBMCs from blood, sampled about 12 days after vaccination. The CDR3 bases are TGCGCCAGCAGCCAAAACTTAGTGGAGACCCAGTACTTC. Translating gives CASSQNLVETQYF.